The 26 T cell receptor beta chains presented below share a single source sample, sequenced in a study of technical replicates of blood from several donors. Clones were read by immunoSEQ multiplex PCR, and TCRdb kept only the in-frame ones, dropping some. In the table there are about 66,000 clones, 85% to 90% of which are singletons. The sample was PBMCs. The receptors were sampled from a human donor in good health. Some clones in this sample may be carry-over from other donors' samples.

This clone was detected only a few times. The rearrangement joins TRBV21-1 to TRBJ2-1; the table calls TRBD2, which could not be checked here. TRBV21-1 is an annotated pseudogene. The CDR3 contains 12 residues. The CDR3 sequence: CASSKEGGTRFF. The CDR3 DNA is TGTGCCAGCAGCAAAGAAGGAGGGACGAGGTTCTTC.

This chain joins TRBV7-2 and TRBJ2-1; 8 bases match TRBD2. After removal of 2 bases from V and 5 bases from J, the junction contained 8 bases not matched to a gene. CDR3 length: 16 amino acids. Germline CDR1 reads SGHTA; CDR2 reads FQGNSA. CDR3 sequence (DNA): TGTGCCAGCAGCTTATACGTACGGGGGGGAAACAATGAGCAGTTCTTC. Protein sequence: CASSLYVRGGNNEQFF.

The CDR3 DNA follows: TGTGCCAGCAGCCATCATACCGGGACTAGTAAAGAGACCCAGTACTTC. Protein product: CASSHHTGTSKETQYF. The rearrangement links TRBV25-1 to TRBJ2-5, with 8 bases lining up with TRBD2. Germline V gives CDR1 MGHDK, CDR2 SYGVNS. This CDR3 has 16 residues. Germline trimming cut 6 bases from V and 3 bases from J; bases unmatched to any gene: 12. Using reference TRBV25-1 and TRBJ2-5 for the parts outside the CDR3, the full variable domain is EADIYQTPRYLVIGTGKKITLECSQTMGHDKMYWYQQDPGMELHLIHYSYGVNSTEKGDLSSESTVSRIRTEHFPLTLESARPSHTSQYLCASSHHTGTSKETQYFGPGTRLLVL.

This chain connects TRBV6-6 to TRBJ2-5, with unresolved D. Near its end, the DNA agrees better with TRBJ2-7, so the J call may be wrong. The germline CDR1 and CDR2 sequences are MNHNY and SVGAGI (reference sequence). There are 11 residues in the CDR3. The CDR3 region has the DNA TGTGCCAGCAGGAACGAATACGAGCAGTACTTC. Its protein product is CASRNEYEQYF.

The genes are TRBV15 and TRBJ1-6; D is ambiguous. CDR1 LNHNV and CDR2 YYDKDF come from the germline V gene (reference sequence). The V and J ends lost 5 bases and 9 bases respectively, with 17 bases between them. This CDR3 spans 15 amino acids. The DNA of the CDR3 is TGTGCCACCAGCCTCTCGGGAGCAGTAAGTTCACCCCTCCACTTT. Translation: CATSLSGAVSSPLHF.

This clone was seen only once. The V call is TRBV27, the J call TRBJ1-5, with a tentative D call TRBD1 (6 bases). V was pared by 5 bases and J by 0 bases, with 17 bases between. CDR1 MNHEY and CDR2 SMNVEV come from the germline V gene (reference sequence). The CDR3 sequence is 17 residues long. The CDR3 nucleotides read TGTGCCAGCAGTCTCACCGGGACACTTTATAGCAATCAGCCCCAGCATTTT. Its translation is CASSLTGTLYSNQPQHF.

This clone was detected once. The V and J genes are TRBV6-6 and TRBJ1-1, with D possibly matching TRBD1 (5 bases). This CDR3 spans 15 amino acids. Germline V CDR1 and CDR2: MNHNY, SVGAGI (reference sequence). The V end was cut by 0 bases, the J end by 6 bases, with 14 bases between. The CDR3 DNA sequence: TGTGCCAGCAGTTACTCCACTGGGGGAGGGGCTGAAGCTTTCTTT. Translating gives CASSYSTGGGAEAFF.

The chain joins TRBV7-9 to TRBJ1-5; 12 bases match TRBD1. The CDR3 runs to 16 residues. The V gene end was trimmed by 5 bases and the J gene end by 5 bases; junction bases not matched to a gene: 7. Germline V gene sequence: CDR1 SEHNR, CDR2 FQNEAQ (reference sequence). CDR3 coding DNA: TGTGCCAGCAGCCCCTCGGGACAGGGGGCTCATCAGCCCCAGCATTTT. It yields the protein CASSPSGQGAHQPQHF.

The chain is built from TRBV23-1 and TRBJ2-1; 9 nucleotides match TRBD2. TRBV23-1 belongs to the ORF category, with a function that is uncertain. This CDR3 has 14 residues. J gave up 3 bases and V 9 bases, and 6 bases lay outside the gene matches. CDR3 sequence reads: CASLFSGGYNEQFF. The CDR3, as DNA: TGCGCCAGTCTCTTTAGCGGGGGCTACAATGAGCAGTTCTTC.

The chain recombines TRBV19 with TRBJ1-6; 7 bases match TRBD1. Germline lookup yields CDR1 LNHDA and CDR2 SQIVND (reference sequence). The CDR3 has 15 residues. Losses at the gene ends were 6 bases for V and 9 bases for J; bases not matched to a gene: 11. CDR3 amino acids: CASRSPGQWSSPLHF. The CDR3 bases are TGTGCCAGTAGATCACCGGGACAGTGGAGTTCACCCCTCCACTTT.

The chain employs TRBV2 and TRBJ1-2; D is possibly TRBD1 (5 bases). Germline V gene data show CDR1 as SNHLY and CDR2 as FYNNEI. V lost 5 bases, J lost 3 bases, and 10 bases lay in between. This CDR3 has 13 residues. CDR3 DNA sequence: TGTGCCAGCAGTCCAGGGATCGACTATGGCTACACCTTC. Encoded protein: CASSPGIDYGYTF.

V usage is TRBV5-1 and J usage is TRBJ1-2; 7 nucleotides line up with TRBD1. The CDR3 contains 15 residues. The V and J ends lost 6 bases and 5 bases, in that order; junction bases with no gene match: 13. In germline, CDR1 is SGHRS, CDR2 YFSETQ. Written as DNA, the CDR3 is TGCGCCAGCAAACCAGACAGGGCCCCGGGATATGGCTACACCTTC. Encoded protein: CASKPDRAPGYGYTF.

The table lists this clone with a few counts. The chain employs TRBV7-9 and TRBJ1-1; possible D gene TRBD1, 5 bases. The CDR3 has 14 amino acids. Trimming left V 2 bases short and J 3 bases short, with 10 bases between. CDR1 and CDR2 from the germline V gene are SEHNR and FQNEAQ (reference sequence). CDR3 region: CASSLIQGHTEAFF. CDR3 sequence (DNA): TGTGCCAGCAGCTTAATCCAGGGCCACACTGAAGCTTTCTTT.

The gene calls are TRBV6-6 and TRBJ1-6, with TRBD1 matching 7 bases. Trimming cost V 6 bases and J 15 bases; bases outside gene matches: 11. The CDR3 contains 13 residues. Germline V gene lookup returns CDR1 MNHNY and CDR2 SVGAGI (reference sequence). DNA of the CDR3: TGTGCCAGCAGCACCGGGACAGCCATATACCTCCACTTT. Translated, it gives CASSTGTAIYLHF.

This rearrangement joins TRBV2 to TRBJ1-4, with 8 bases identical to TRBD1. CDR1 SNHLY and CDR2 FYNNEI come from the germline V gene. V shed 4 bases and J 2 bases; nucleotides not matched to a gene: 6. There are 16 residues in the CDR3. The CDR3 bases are TGTGCCAGCAGTGTAGCGCAGGGGGCCACTAATGAAAAACTGTTTTTT. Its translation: CASSVAQGATNEKLFF.

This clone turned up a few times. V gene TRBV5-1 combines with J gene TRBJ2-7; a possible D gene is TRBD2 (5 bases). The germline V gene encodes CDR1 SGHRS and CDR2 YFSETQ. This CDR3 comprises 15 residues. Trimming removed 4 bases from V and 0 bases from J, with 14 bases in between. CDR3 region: CASSPGSRLSYEQYF. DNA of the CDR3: TGCGCCAGCAGCCCGGGGTCACGTCTCTCCTACGAGCAGTACTTC. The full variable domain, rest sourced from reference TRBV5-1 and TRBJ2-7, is KAGVTQTPRYLIKTRGQQVTLSCSPISGHRSVSWYQQTPGQGLQFLFEYFSETQRNKGNFPGRFSGRQFSNSRSEMNVSTLELGDSALYLCASSPGSRLSYEQYFGPGTRLTVT.

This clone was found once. The CDR3 is CATSVLNGELFF. The CDR3 coding sequence is TGTGCCACCAGCGTACTCAACGGGGAGCTGTTTTTT. This sequence joins TRBV15 and TRBJ2-2, with D hard to call. The germline V and J ends were trimmed by 5 bases and 7 bases, with 8 bases remaining between them. The CDR3 is 12 residues long. CDR1 is LNHNV and CDR2 is YYDKDF in the germline V gene (reference sequence).

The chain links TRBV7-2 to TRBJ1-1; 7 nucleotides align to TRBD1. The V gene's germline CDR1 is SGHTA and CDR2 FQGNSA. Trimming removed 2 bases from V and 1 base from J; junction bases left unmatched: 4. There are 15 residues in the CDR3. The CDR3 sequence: CASSLMAGGNTEAFF. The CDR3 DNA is TGTGCCAGCAGCTTAATGGCAGGGGGGAACACTGAAGCTTTCTTT. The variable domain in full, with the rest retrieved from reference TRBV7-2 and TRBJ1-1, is GAGVSQSPSNKVTEKGKDVELRCDPISGHTALYWYRQSLGQGLEFLIYFQGNSAPDKSGLPSDRFSAERTGGSVSTLTIQRTQQEDSAVYLCASSLMAGGNTEAFFGQGTRLTVV.

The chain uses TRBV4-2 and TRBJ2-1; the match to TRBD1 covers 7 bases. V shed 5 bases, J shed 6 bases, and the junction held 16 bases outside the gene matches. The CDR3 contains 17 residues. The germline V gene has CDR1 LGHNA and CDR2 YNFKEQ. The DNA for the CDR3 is TGTGCCAGCAGCGTCCGGGACAGAGGTTTCAGGAGCAATGAGCAGTTCTTC. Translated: CASSVRDRGFRSNEQFF.

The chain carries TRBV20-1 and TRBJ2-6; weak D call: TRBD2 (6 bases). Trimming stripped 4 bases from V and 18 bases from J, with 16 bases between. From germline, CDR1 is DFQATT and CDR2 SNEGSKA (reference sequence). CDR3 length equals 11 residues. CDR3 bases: TGCAGTGCTACCTCACGGGGGAGTCCGACTTTC. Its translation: CSATSRGSPTF.

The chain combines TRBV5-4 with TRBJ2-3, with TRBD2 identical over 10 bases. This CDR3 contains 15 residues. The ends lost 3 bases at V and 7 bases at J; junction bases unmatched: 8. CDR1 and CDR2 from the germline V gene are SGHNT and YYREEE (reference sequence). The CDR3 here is CASSSLAGGGHTQYF. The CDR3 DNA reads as TGTGCCAGCAGCTCATTAGCGGGGGGCGGGCATACGCAGTATTTT.

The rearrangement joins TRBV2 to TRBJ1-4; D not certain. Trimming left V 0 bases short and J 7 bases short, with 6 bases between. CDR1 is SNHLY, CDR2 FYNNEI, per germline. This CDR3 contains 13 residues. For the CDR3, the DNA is TGTGCCAGCAGTGAAGCTCCAGGTGAAAAACTGTTTTTT. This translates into CASSEAPGEKLFF.

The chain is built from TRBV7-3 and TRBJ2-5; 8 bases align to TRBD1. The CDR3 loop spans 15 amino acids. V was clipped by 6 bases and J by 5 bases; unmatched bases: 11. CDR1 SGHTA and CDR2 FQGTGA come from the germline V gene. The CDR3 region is CASSLYRGKRETQYF. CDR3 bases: TGTGCCAGCAGTCTATACAGGGGGAAAAGGGAGACCCAGTACTTC.

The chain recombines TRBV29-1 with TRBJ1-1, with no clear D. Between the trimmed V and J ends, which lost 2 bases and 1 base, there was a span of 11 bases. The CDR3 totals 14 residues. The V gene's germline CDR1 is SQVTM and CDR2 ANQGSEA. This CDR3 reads CSVESPRGNTEAFF. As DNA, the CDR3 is TGCAGCGTTGAATCCCCCCGAGGGAACACTGAAGCTTTCTTT.

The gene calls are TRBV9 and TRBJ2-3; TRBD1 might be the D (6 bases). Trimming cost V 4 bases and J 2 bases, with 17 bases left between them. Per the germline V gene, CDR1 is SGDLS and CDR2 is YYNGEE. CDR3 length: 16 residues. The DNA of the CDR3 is TGTGCCAGCAGCCCAGGGGCCTCCACCGTCACAGATACGCAGTATTTT. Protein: CASSPGASTVTDTQYF.

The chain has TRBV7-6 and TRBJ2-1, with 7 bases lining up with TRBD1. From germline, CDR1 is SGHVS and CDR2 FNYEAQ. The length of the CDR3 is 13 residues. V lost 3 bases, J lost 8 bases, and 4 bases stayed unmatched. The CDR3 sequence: CASSFYRGDEQFF. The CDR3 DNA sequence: TGTGCCAGCAGCTTCTACAGGGGTGATGAGCAGTTCTTC.